The 15 T cell receptor beta chains presented below share a single source sample, sequenced in a study of cytomegalovirus exposure and HLA in healthy donors. The PCR was carried out with 60 Vbeta primers and 13 Jbeta primers. Sequenced by immunoSEQ multiplex PCR; TCRdb stores in-frame clones only, minus some. Of about 200,000 clones in the sample, almost 80% were seen once. The material sequenced was PBMCs. The receptors originated from a male donor in good health and CMV-seronegative.

In DNA form, the CDR3 reads TGTGCCAGCAGTTTTACAGGGTTGAGGCAGCCCCAGCATTTT. This codes for CASSFTGLRQPQHF. V usage is TRBV7-2 and J usage is TRBJ1-5, with TRBD1 as a possible D gene (6 bases). Germline V gene data show CDR1 as SGHTA and CDR2 as FQGNSA. Trimming left V 6 bases short and J 7 bases short, with 16 bases between. This CDR3 has 14 residues.

J is TRBJ2-7 and V is TRBV13, with 11 bases fitting TRBD1. Germline values: CDR1 PRHDT, CDR2 FYEKMQ (reference sequence). V dropped 0 bases and J dropped 5; count of bases not matched to a gene: 6. This CDR3 has 16 amino acids. The DNA of the CDR3 is TGTGCCAGCAGCTTAGGCCTCGGACAGGGGGCCCACGAGCAGTACTTC. It translates to CASSLGLGQGAHEQYF.

Written as DNA, the CDR3 is TGTGCCAGCAGCTTATATGACAGGGCGTCGGACTATGGCTACACCTTC. Amino acids: CASSLYDRASDYGYTF. This chain uses TRBV7-9 with TRBJ1-2, with TRBD1 matching 7 bases. CDR3 length: 16 amino acids. The germline gives CDR1 SEHNR, CDR2 FQNEAQ (reference sequence). V was clipped by 2 bases and J by 3 bases; unmatched bases: 9.

The chain is built from TRBV28 and TRBJ2-7, with 13 bases that match TRBD2. Trimming cost V 2 bases and J 3 bases; bases outside gene matches: 16. This CDR3 has 20 residues. The germline V gene has CDR1 MDHEN and CDR2 SYDVKM. CDR3: CASSLPLTGTSGKGGYEQYF. The CDR3 DNA reads TGTGCCAGCAGTTTACCATTAACCGGGACTAGCGGGAAGGGGGGCTACGAGCAGTACTTC.

The rearrangement joins TRBV19 to TRBJ2-2; TRBD2 aligns across 12 bases. Germline CDR1 is LNHDA and CDR2 is SQIVND (reference sequence). V lost 5 bases and J lost 1; bases outside the gene matches: 8. This CDR3 has 18 amino acids. The DNA of the CDR3 is TGTGCCAGTAGTGCCTATTCGACTAGCGGGGGGAACACCGGGGAGCTGTTTTTT. Amino acids: CASSAYSTSGGNTGELFF.

The J gene is TRBJ1-3, the V gene TRBV7-6, with D uncertain. The CDR3 is made up of 15 amino acids. Trimming shortened V by 1 base and J by 4 bases, and 11 bases separated the two germline ends. Germline-derived CDR1 and CDR2 are SGHVS and FNYEAQ. The chain's CDR3 is CASSLGSGIGNTIYF. CDR3 in DNA: TGTGCCAGCAGCTTAGGTTCCGGGATCGGAAACACCATATATTTT.

The chain has TRBV5-1 and TRBJ1-2; D unclear. The CDR3 runs 14 residues. V was clipped by 3 bases and J by 4 bases, with 13 bases between them. The V gene's germline CDR1 is SGHRS and CDR2 YFSETQ. The CDR3: CASSYDTSPYGYTF. The CDR3 DNA reads as TGCGCCAGCAGCTACGACACCTCGCCCTATGGCTACACCTTC.

This chain links TRBV6-1 with TRBJ2-1; the match to TRBD1 covers 8 bases. V lost 6 bases and J lost 4; bases outside the gene matches: 8. Germline-derived CDR1 and CDR2 are MNHNS and SASEGT. The CDR3 has 15 residues. The CDR3 nucleotides are TGTGCCAGCAGGTTGGGGACAGGTTCTTACAATGAGCAGTTCTTC. It specifies CASRLGTGSYNEQFF.

The chain employs TRBV7-2 and TRBJ2-3; 15 bases match TRBD2. This CDR3 region has 18 residues. V lost 1 base, J lost 3 bases, and 5 bases stayed unmatched. The germline V gene has CDR1 SGHTA and CDR2 FQGNSA. The CDR3 DNA sequence: TGTGCCAGCAGCTTAGTGGGGACTAGCGGGAGGTTTACAGATACGCAGTATTTT. Protein product: CASSLVGTSGRFTDTQYF.

The chain joins TRBV11-1 to TRBJ2-1, with 7 positions matching TRBD2. CDR1 and CDR2 (germline): SGHAT, FQDESV (reference sequence). J gave up 9 bases and V 4 bases, and 15 bases lay outside the gene matches. The CDR3 covers 16 residues. CDR3 protein: CASSSILAAGVSEQFF. CDR3 DNA: TGTGCCAGCAGCTCCATTCTAGCGGCGGGAGTTAGTGAGCAGTTCTTC.

The rearrangement links TRBV6-1 to TRBJ2-1; 11 nucleotides match TRBD2. The junction had 2 bases not matched to a gene; V was cut back by 4 bases and J by 3 bases. The CDR3 contains 15 residues. CDR1 MNHNS and CDR2 SASEGT come from the germline V gene. The CDR3 is CASSGLAGFYNEQFF. The CDR3 DNA sequence: TGTGCCAGCAGTGGACTAGCGGGATTCTACAATGAGCAGTTCTTC.

This clone has more than one count but fewer than ten. V gene TRBV30 combines with J gene TRBJ1-5, with D unresolved. The CDR3 has 12 residues. From germline, CDR1 is GTSNPN and CDR2 SVGIG (reference sequence). V lost 1 base to trimming and J lost 6 bases, with 7 bases between them. CDR3: CAWSAGFQPQHF. CDR3 nucleotide sequence: TGTGCCTGGAGTGCGGGGTTTCAGCCCCAGCATTTT.

Points on this clone: The same CDR3 also results from other DNA sequences found in this sample. This rearrangement joins TRBV5-1 to TRBJ1-4, with D perhaps matching TRBD1 (5 bases). V lost 0 bases, J lost 4 bases, and 7 bases lay in between. Germline V gene lookup returns CDR1 SGHRS and CDR2 YFSETQ. CDR3 length: 14 amino acids. The chain's CDR3 is CASSLAQGNEKLFF. As DNA, the CDR3 is TGCGCCAGCAGCTTGGCGCAGGGTAATGAAAAACTGTTTTTT.

This sequence joins TRBV7-9 and TRBJ2-1; D gene unclear. Germline values: CDR1 SEHNR, CDR2 FQNEAQ (reference sequence). V was shortened by 2 bases and J by 6 bases, with 5 bases between the two germline ends. The CDR3 totals 12 residues. In DNA form, the CDR3 reads TGTGCCAGCAGCTTAATCGGCAATGAGCAGTTCTTC. This translates into CASSLIGNEQFF.

Written as DNA, the CDR3 is TGTGCCAGCTCACCCAGAGGACAGGGCCACTATGGCTACACCTTC. This translates into CASSPRGQGHYGYTF. The V and J genes are TRBV18 and TRBJ1-2; 8 bases match TRBD1. In germline, CDR1 is KGHSH, CDR2 LQKENI. V lost 3 bases and J lost 3; bases outside the gene matches: 6. The CDR3 runs 15 residues.